A selection of T cell receptor beta chains follows, all from one sample in a study of blood T cell repertoires in COVID-19. Method: immunoSEQ multiplex PCR; TCRdb's copy keeps in-frame clones and lacks some. Altogether hundreds of thousands of clones are present, around 88% being singletons, with the ten largest covering roughly 14%. The sample consisted of PBMCs or T cells enriched from blood (not recorded which). The receptors come from a woman aged 50 to 60 with acute COVID-19. Both conserved end residues are part of each CDR3. Each record gives: D gene, clone size, V gene, J gene, CDR3 protein, CDR3 DNA. A D gene is named only where the DNA matches it firmly. For some rows the clone size is stated as once, few or many, or as a class when expanded; others skip it.

NA	NA	TRBV5-4	TRBJ1-2	CASKRWGGNYGYTF	TGTGCCAGTAAACGTTGGGGAGGAAACTATGGCTACACCTTC
NA	NA	TRBV7-9	TRBJ2-3	CASSPRGADTQYF	TGTGCCAGCAGCCCAAGAGGTGCAGATACGCAGTATTTT
NA	NA	TRBV9	TRBJ2-1	CASSVGGQGSYNEQFF	TGTGCCAGCAGCGTAGGAGGCCAGGGATCCTACAATGAGCAGTTCTTC
TRBD1	NA	TRBV7-2	TRBJ2-4	CASSSRGLAKNIQYF	TGTGCCAGCAGCTCCAGGGGGCTGGCCAAAAACATTCAGTACTTC
NA	NA	TRBV7-7	TRBJ2-1	CASSLEHGDEQFF	TGTGCCAGCAGCTTAGAGCACGGGGATGAGCAGTTCTTC
TRBD1	NA	TRBV10-3	TRBJ2-7	CAISRDRDAYEQYF	TGTGCCATCAGCCGGGACAGGGACGCCTACGAGCAGTACTTC
TRBD1	many	TRBV7-3	TRBJ2-2	CASSPPQGENTGELFF	TGTGCCAGCAGCCCTCCCCAGGGGGAGAACACCGGGGAGCTGTTTTTT
NA	NA	TRBV28	TRBJ1-1	CASGGRNTEAFF	TGTGCCAGCGGTGGCAGGAACACTGAAGCTTTCTTT
NA	NA	TRBV28	TRBJ1-6	CASSLHSGDSPLHF	TGTGCCAGCAGTTTACACTCCGGGGATTCACCCCTCCACTTT
TRBD1	NA	TRBV5-4	TRBJ2-3	CASSQTGADTQYF	TGTGCCAGCAGCCAAACAGGGGCAGATACGCAGTATTTT
TRBD2	NA	TRBV6-6	TRBJ2-1	CASSRTISGRAINEQFF	TGTGCCAGCAGTCGGACTATTAGCGGGAGGGCCATCAATGAGCAGTTCTTC
NA	NA	TRBV15	TRBJ1-5	CATSTANQPQHF	TGTGCCACCAGTACTGCCAATCAGCCCCAGCATTTT
TRBD1	NA	TRBV27	TRBJ1-6	CASSHRDRGNSPLHF	TGTGCCAGCAGTCACCGGGACAGGGGTAATTCACCCCTCCACTTT
TRBD2	NA	TRBV5-1	TRBJ2-2	CASSPGLAGLTGELFF	TGCGCCAGCAGCCCGGGACTAGCGGGTCTCACCGGGGAGCTGTTTTTT
NA	NA	TRBV13	TRBJ2-3	CASSTRRDTQYF	TGTGCCAGCAGCACCCGTCGGGATACGCAGTATTTT
NA	NA	TRBV6-2/TRBV6-3	TRBJ2-7	CASSPGVYEQYF	TGTGCCAGCAGCCCCGGGGTCTACGAGCAGTACTTC
TRBD1	NA	TRBV28	TRBJ1-1	CASSLWGQGRFEAFF	TGTGCCAGCAGTTTGTGGGGACAGGGGCGATTTGAAGCTTTCTTT
NA	once	TRBV4-1	TRBJ2-7	CASSQARMGVYEQYF	TGCGCCAGCAGCCAAGCCAGGATGGGTGTCTACGAGCAGTACTTC
TRBD2	NA	TRBV28	TRBJ2-7	CASSPSGSGEQYF	TGTGCCAGCAGTCCTAGCGGGAGTGGGGAGCAGTACTTC
NA	NA	TRBV28	TRBJ1-6	CASSSTGFGAYNSPLHF	TGTGCCAGCAGCTCAACAGGGTTCGGGGCCTATAATTCACCCCTCCACTTT
NA	once	TRBV30	TRBJ2-7	CAWSLTGITYEQYF	TGTGCCTGGAGCCTTACGGGGATTACCTACGAGCAGTACTTC
TRBD2	NA	TRBV11-2	TRBJ2-7	CASSEGASGRGIYEQYF	TGTGCCAGCAGCGAAGGAGCTAGCGGGAGGGGGATCTACGAGCAGTACTTC
TRBD1	NA	TRBV19	TRBJ1-4	CASTPRTGEVSEKLFF	TGTGCCAGTACCCCAAGAACAGGGGAGGTCAGTGAAAAACTGTTTTTT
NA	NA	TRBV18	TRBJ2-2	CASSYRVRGTGELFF	TGTGCCAGCTCATACCGGGTCCGAGGGACCGGGGAGCTGTTTTTT
NA	NA	TRBV19	TRBJ1-1	CASSNEGPVTEAFF	TGTGCCAGTAGTAACGAGGGCCCAGTGACTGAAGCTTTCTTT
TRBD1	NA	TRBV19	TRBJ2-2	CASSKKGQGMDTGELFF	TGTGCCAGTAGTAAAAAAGGACAGGGGATGGACACCGGGGAGCTGTTTTTT
NA	NA	TRBV11-2	TRBJ2-1	CASSLGLLAVEQFF	TGTGCCAGCAGCTTAGGTTTACTAGCTGTTGAGCAGTTCTTC
NA	NA	TRBV7-6	TRBJ1-6	CASSPSPGQGNSPLHF	TGTGCCAGCAGCCCTTCACCGGGGCAGGGGAATTCACCCCTCCACTTT
NA	few	TRBV9	TRBJ2-5	CASSDAVQETQYF	TGTGCCAGCAGCGATGCGGTTCAAGAGACCCAGTACTTC
TRBD2	NA	TRBV6-5	TRBJ2-3	CASSYRGGRTDTQYF	TGTGCCAGCAGTTACAGGGGAGGGCGCACAGATACGCAGTATTTT
NA	NA	TRBV7-9	TRBJ1-2	CASSLALRGPNYGYTF	TGTGCCAGCAGCTTAGCTCTCCGCGGGCCTAACTATGGCTACACCTTC
NA	NA	TRBV7-9	TRBJ2-7	CASSLGVSPGEYF	TGTGCCAGCAGCTTAGGGGTTAGCCCGGGGGAGTACTTC
NA	once	TRBV19	TRBJ2-3	CASSIRWGNTDTQYF	TGTGCCAGTAGTATCCGGTGGGGCAACACAGATACGCAGTATTTT
TRBD2	NA	TRBV9	TRBJ2-5	CASSLGLAGEETQYF	TGTGCCAGCAGCTTGGGACTAGCGGGAGAAGAGACCCAGTACTTC
TRBD1	NA	TRBV5-1	TRBJ2-7	CASSWTGTGTYEQYF	TGCGCCAGCAGCTGGACCGGGACAGGAACCTACGAGCAGTACTTC
TRBD2	NA	TRBV6-5	TRBJ2-5	CASSYSGRGETQYF	TGTGCCAGCAGTTACTCCGGGAGGGGAGAGACCCAGTACTTC
NA	NA	TRBV18	TRBJ2-7	CASSRGVPGQGAYEQYF	TGTGCCAGCTCACGCGGCGTACCGGGCCAAGGGGCCTACGAGCAGTACTTC
NA	once	TRBV28	TRBJ2-7	CASSLPRSGVGQIFSYEQYF	TGTGCCAGCAGTTTGCCTCGGAGCGGGGTCGGACAGATTTTCTCCTACGAGCAGTACTTC
NA	NA	TRBV10-3	TRBJ2-2	CAISESAAGRTGELFF	TGTGCCATCAGTGAGTCCGCGGCTGGAAGAACCGGGGAGCTGTTTTTT
NA	NA	TRBV30	TRBJ1-1	CAWSGVGALNTEAFF	TGTGCCTGGAGTGGTGTAGGGGCGTTGAACACTGAAGCTTTCTTT
NA	NA	TRBV6-1	TRBJ2-2	CASSEAPLVINTGELFF	TGTGCCAGCAGTGAGGCCCCGCTAGTCATTAACACCGGGGAGCTGTTTTTT
NA	NA	TRBV30	TRBJ1-2	CAWSVYRANYGYTF	TGTGCCTGGAGTGTATACAGAGCTAACTATGGCTACACCTTC
NA	NA	TRBV19	TRBJ2-3	CASSLNPSHTDTQYF	TGTGCCAGTAGTCTAAACCCAAGTCACACAGATACGCAGTATTTT
NA	NA	TRBV7-9	TRBJ1-1	CASNRTPGGEAFF	TGTGCCAGCAACAGGACCCCAGGTGGTGAAGCTTTCTTT
TRBD2	NA	TRBV2	TRBJ2-3	CAILSGSPPDTQYF	TGTGCCATCCTTAGCGGGAGTCCTCCCGATACGCAGTATTTT
TRBD1	NA	TRBV5-4	TRBJ2-7	CASCTRTGGVEEQYF	TGTGCCAGCTGTACCCGGACAGGGGGCGTAGAGGAGCAGTACTTC
TRBD2	NA	TRBV5-1	TRBJ2-7	CASSFGTSEHEQYF	TGCGCCAGCAGCTTCGGGACTAGCGAACACGAGCAGTACTTC
NA	once	TRBV24-1	TRBJ2-1	CATSDSPGWVREQFF	TGTGCCACCAGTGATTCCCCAGGCTGGGTCCGGGAGCAGTTCTTC
NA	NA	TRBV6-4	TRBJ2-6	CASSDGEDSGANVLTF	TGTGCCAGCAGTGATGGAGAGGATTCTGGGGCCAACGTCCTGACTTTC
NA	once	TRBV4-1	TRBJ1-3	CASSQDWGVVVDTIYF	TGCGCCAGCAGCCAAGACTGGGGCGTAGTAGTTGACACCATATATTTT
NA	many	TRBV9	TRBJ1-5	CASSRSTYNQPQHF	TGTGCCAGCTCCCGGTCAACCTACAATCAGCCCCAGCATTTT
NA	NA	TRBV19	TRBJ1-1	CASSSNGGRTEAFF	TGTGCCAGTAGTTCAAATGGGGGGAGGACTGAAGCTTTCTTT